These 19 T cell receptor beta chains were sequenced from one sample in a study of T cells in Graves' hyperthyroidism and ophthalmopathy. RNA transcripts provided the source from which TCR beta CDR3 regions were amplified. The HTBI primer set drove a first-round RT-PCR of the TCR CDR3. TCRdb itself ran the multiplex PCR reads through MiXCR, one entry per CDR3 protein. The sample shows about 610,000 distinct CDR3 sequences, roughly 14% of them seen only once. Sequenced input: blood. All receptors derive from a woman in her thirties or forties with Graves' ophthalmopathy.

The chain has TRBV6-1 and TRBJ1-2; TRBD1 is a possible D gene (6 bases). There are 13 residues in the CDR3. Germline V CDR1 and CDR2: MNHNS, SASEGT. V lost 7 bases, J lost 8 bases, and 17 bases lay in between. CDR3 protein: CASTNDRSHGYTF. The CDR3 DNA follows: TGTGCCAGCACTAATGACAGGAGTCACGGCTACACCTTC.

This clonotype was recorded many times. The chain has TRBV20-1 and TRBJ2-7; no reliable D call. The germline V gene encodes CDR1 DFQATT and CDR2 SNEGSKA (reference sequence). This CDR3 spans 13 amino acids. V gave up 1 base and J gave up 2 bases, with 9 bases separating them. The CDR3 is CSARASPAYEQYF. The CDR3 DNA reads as TGCAGTGCTAGAGCCAGTCCGGCCTACGAGCAGTACTTC.

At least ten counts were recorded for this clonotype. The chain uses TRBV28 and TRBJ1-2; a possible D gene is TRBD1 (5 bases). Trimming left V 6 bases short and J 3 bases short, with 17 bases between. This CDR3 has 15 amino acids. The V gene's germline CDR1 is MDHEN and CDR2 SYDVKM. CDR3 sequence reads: CASSQGQTRYYGYTF. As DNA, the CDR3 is TGTGCCAGCAGCCAAGGACAAACAAGATACTATGGCTACACCTTC.

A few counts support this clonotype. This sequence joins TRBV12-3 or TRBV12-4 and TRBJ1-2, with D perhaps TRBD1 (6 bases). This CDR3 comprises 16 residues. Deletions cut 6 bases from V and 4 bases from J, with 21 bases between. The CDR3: CASRGPGGHSRYGYTF. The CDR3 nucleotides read TGTGCCAGCAGGGGCCCCGGGGGGCACAGCCGCTATGGCTACACCTTC.

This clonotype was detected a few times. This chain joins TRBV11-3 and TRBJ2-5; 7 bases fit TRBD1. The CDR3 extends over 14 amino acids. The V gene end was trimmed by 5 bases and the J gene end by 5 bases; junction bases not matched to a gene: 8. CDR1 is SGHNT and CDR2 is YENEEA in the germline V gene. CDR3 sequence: CASSPKDRRETQYF. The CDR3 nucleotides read TGTGCCAGCAGCCCTAAGGACAGGCGGGAGACCCAGTACTTC.

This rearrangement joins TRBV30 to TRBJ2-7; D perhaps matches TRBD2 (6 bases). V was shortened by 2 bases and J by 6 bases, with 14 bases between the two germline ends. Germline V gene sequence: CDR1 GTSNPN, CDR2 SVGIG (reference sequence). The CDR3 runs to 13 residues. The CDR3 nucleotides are TGTGCCTGGAGTTCCGGGGGAGGAGGCGAGCAGTACTTC. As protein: CAWSSGGGGEQYF.

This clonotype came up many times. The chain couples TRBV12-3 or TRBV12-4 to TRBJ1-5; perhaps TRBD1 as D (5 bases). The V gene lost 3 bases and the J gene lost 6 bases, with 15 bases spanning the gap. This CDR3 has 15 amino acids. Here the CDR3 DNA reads TGTGCCAGCAGTTTGGGGCAGGGAGGAAGTCAGCCCCAGCATTTT. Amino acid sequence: CASSLGQGGSQPQHF.

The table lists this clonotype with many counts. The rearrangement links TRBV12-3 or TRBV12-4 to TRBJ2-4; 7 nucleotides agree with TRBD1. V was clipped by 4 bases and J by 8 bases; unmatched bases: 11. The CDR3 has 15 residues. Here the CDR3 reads CASSYDRAFRDIQYF. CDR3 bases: TGTGCCAGCAGTTATGACAGGGCATTCAGAGACATTCAGTACTTC.

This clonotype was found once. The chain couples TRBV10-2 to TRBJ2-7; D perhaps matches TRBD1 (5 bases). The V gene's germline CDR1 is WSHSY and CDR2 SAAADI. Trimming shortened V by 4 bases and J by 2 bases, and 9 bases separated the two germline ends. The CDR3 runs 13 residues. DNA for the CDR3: TGCGCCAGCAGTGTTCGACAGACCTACGAGCAGTACTTC. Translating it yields CASSVRQTYEQYF.

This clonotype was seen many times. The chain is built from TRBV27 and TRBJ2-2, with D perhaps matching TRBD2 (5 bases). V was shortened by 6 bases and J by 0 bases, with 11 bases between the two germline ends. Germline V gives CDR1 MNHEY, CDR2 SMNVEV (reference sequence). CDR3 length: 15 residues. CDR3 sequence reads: CASSYTRANTGELFF. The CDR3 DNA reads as TGTGCCAGCAGCTATACTAGGGCGAACACCGGGGAGCTGTTTTTT.

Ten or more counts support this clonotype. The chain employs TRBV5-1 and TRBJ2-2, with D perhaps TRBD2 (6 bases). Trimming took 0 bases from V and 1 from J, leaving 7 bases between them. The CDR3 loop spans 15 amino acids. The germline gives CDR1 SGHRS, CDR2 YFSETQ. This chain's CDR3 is CASSLAAGNTGELFF. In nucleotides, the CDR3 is TGCGCCAGCAGCTTGGCAGCGGGGAACACCGGGGAGCTGTTTTTT.

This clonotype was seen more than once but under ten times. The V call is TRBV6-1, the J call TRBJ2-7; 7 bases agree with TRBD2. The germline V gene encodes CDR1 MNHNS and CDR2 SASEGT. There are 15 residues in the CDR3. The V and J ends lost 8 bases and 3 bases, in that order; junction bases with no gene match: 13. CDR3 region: CASQPWSSGDYEQYF. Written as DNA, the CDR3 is TGTGCCAGCCAGCCGTGGTCTAGCGGAGACTACGAGCAGTACTTC.

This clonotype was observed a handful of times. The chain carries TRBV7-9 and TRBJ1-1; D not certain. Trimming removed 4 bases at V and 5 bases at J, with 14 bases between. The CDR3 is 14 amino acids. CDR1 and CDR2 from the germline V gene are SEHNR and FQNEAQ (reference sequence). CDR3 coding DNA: TGTGCCAGCAGCTGGGAGGGAGTCGGGACTGAAGCTTTCTTT. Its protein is CASSWEGVGTEAFF.

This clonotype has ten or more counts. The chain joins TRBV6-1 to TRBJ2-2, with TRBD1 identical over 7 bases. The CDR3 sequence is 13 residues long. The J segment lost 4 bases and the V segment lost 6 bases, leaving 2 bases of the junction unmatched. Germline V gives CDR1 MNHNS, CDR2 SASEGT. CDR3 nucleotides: TGTGCCAGCAGGGGGACAGCCACCGGGGAGCTGTTTTTT. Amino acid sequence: CASRGTATGELFF.

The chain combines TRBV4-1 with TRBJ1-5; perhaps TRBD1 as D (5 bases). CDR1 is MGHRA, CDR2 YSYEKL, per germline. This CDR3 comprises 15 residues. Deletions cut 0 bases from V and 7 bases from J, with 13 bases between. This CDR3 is CASSQEGQGSQPQHF. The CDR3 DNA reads TGCGCCAGCAGCCAAGAAGGGCAGGGTTCCCAGCCCCAGCATTTT.

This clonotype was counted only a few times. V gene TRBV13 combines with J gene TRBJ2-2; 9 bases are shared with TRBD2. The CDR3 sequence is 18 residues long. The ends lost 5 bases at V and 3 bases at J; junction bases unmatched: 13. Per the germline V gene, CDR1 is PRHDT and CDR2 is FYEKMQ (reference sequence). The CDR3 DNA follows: TGTGCCAGCAGCCCAGCCCGGCGCGGGAGGGTAGACACCGGGGAGCTGTTTTTT. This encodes CASSPARRGRVDTGELFF.

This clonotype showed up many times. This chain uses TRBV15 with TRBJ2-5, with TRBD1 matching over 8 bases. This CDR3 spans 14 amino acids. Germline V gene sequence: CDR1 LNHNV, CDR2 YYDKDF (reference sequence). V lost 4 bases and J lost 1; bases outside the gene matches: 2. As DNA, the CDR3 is TGTGCCACCAGCATCGGACAGGGCCAAGAGACCCAGTACTTC. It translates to CATSIGQGQETQYF.

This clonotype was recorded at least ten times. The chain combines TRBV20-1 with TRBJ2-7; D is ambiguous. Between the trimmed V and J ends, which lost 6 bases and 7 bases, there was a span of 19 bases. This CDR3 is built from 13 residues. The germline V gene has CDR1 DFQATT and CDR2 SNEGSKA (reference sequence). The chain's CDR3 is CSAERPPLIEQYF. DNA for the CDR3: TGCAGTGCCGAGAGACCCCCCTTGATAGAGCAGTACTTC.

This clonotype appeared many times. The CDR3 DNA follows: TGTGCCAGCAGTGAAGCCCCGGGATCTAACTACGAGCAGTACTTC. Translating gives CASSEAPGSNYEQYF. The chain combines TRBV2 with TRBJ2-7; possibly TRBD2 for D (5 bases). The CDR3 spans 15 residues. V was clipped by 0 bases and J by 3 bases, with 12 bases between them. The V gene's germline CDR1 is SNHLY and CDR2 FYNNEI.